This is a list of T cell receptor beta chains from one sample in a study of lymphopenia after photon versus proton radiotherapy. Profiling relied on immunoSEQ multiplex PCR, and the TCRdb table lists in-frame clones only, not all of them. The data contain about 70,000 clones, 92% of them singletons. The source was peripheral blood, collected from a patient treated with photon-based radiotherapy. The source is a woman aged 35 to 49 with cholangiocarcinoma. The conserved cysteine and the conserved F or W are not part of the CDR3 here.

v_gene: TRBV6-5
j_gene: TRBJ1-4
CDR3aa: ASSSRDGLMGKLF

v_gene: TRBV19
j_gene: TRBJ2-3
CDR3aa: ASSSSSWDTQY

v_gene: TRBV2
j_gene: TRBJ2-1
CDR3aa: ASSEAIAGAYNEQF

v_gene: TRBV6-1
j_gene: TRBJ1-3
CDR3aa: ASSEISGSSLASGNTIY

v_gene: TRBV28
j_gene: TRBJ2-7
CDR3aa: ASSLRDREQY

v_gene: TRBV11-2
j_gene: TRBJ1-4
CDR3aa: ASSLDQEGRDEKLF

v_gene: TRBV10-3
j_gene: TRBJ1-2
CDR3aa: AISDAVASNGNGYT

v_gene: TRBV10-2
j_gene: TRBJ1-1
CDR3aa: ASSEATGRMNTEAF

v_gene: TRBV15
j_gene: TRBJ2-1
CDR3aa: ATSRKGDEQF

v_gene: TRBV28
j_gene: TRBJ2-3
CDR3aa: ASSSGGGEGTDTQY

v_gene: TRBV19
j_gene: TRBJ1-5
CDR3aa: ASLARGNQPQH

v_gene: TRBV7-3
j_gene: TRBJ2-1
CDR3aa: ASSSAGAFSYNEQF

v_gene: TRBV30
j_gene: TRBJ1-3
CDR3aa: AWSQKGRSGNTIY

v_gene: TRBV7-2
j_gene: TRBJ1-4
CDR3aa: ASSTAGIGAVNEKLF

v_gene: TRBV7-9
j_gene: TRBJ2-7
CDR3aa: ASSLGGQGESEQY

v_gene: TRBV11-2
j_gene: TRBJ2-5
CDR3aa: ASSLGLKETQY

v_gene: TRBV9
j_gene: TRBJ2-1
CDR3aa: ASSALGGSYNEQF

v_gene: TRBV4-2
j_gene: TRBJ1-5
CDR3aa: ASSQDMDQPQH

v_gene: TRBV4-3
j_gene: TRBJ2-7
CDR3aa: ASSQEEPGDEQY

v_gene: TRBV11-3
j_gene: TRBJ1-1
CDR3aa: ASSLESGTEAF

v_gene: TRBV18
j_gene: TRBJ2-5
CDR3aa: ASSSTAVRGGETQY

v_gene: TRBV7-8
j_gene: TRBJ2-2
CDR3aa: ASSPPRSGELF

v_gene: TRBV18
j_gene: TRBJ1-1
CDR3aa: ASSPAGQGGGTEAF

v_gene: TRBV19
j_gene: TRBJ1-1
CDR3aa: ASSGDGNTEAF

v_gene: TRBV19
j_gene: TRBJ2-5
CDR3aa: ATRTGRETQY

v_gene: TRBV5-4
j_gene: TRBJ2-2
CDR3aa: ASSLAPGGGALGELF

v_gene: TRBV19
j_gene: TRBJ1-1
CDR3aa: ASSTGGRAQAF

v_gene: TRBV18
j_gene: TRBJ1-2
CDR3aa: ASSLGQELYGYT

v_gene: TRBV28
j_gene: TRBJ1-4
CDR3aa: ASCSLSTNEKLF

v_gene: TRBV9
j_gene: TRBJ1-1
CDR3aa: ASSVTGTMNTEAF

v_gene: TRBV29-1
j_gene: TRBJ1-1
CDR3aa: SVTGQGRS

v_gene: TRBV6-5
j_gene: TRBJ1-2
CDR3aa: ASSQGYGYT

v_gene: TRBV6-4
j_gene: TRBJ2-1
CDR3aa: ASSDTNRGLYNEQF

v_gene: TRBV28
j_gene: TRBJ1-1
CDR3aa: ASIHGAEAF

v_gene: TRBV11-1
j_gene: TRBJ1-1
CDR3aa: ASGGANTEAF

v_gene: TRBV6-1
j_gene: TRBJ1-1
CDR3aa: ASSEAGWGRRHTEAF

v_gene: TRBV2
j_gene: TRBJ1-1
CDR3aa: ASSEAEAGRTEAF

v_gene: TRBV4-2
j_gene: TRBJ2-3
CDR3aa: ASSQDGRDGTDTQY

v_gene: TRBV4-3
j_gene: TRBJ1-2
CDR3aa: ASSHEQGYGYT

v_gene: TRBV7-4
j_gene: TRBJ1-5
CDR3aa: ASSSRDSNQPQH

v_gene: TRBV29-1
j_gene: TRBJ2-5
CDR3aa: SVEGGGIGETQY

v_gene: TRBV18
j_gene: TRBJ2-6
CDR3aa: ASSPLGSGANVLT

v_gene: TRBV28
j_gene: TRBJ1-6
CDR3aa: ASRAGQGSSYNSPLH

v_gene: TRBV2
j_gene: TRBJ1-2
CDR3aa: ASSVRGNYGYT

v_gene: TRBV19
j_gene: TRBJ2-7
CDR3aa: ASSPTGQGAYEQY

v_gene: TRBV18
j_gene: TRBJ2-3
CDR3aa: ASSPPSGGDTQY

v_gene: TRBV5-6
j_gene: TRBJ2-7
CDR3aa: ASSLPVIHEQY